These 18 T cell receptor beta chains originate from one sample sequenced in a study of early T cells in non-severe SARS-CoV-2 infection. TCRdb reprocessed the 5' RACE reads via MiXCR and lists one record per CDR3 protein. Of 50,000 or so distinct CDR3 sequences listed, roughly 5.3% are singletons. Sequencing was carried out using whole blood. These receptors all stem from an adult who was a healthcare worker with PCR-confirmed SARS-CoV-2 infection or an uninfected control (not recorded which).

This clonotype was recorded many times. This chain uses TRBV3-1 with TRBJ2-3; D is undetermined. Germline V lookup: CDR1 LGHDT, CDR2 YNNKEL (reference sequence). The V gene lost 1 base and the J gene lost 2 bases, with 13 bases spanning the gap. The CDR3 length is 16 residues. CDR3 amino acids: CASSQGSTFPTDTQYF. The DNA for the CDR3 is TGTGCCAGCAGCCAAGGTAGCACCTTCCCCACAGATACGCAGTATTTT.

This clonotype appeared many times. V and J are TRBV7-2 and TRBJ1-2; 11 positions agree with TRBD1. Germline V gene lookup returns CDR1 SGHTA and CDR2 FQGNSA. The length of the CDR3 is 16 residues. V was pared by 3 bases and J by 4 bases, with 7 bases of the junction left unmatched. The CDR3: CASSFPRDRGGYGYTF. As DNA, the CDR3 is TGTGCCAGCAGCTTCCCCCGGGACAGGGGGGGCTATGGCTACACCTTC. Supplemented by reference TRBV7-2 and TRBJ1-2, the full variable domain reads GAGVSQSPSNKVTEKGKDVELRCDPISGHTALYWYRQSLGQGLEFLIYFQGNSAPDKSGLPSDRFSAERTGGSVSTLTIQRTQQEDSAVYLCASSFPRDRGGYGYTFGSGTRLTVV.

This chain links TRBV7-2 with TRBJ1-1, with 8 positions matching TRBD1. Trimming removed 7 bases from V and 5 bases from J; junction bases left unmatched: 6. The CDR3 loop spans 13 amino acids. Germline lookup yields CDR1 SGHTA and CDR2 FQGNSA. The CDR3 nucleotides are TGTGCCAGCACCATTACAGGGGGGACTGAAGCTTTCTTT. Translation: CASTITGGTEAFF.

Ten or more counts support this clonotype. The chain uses TRBV5-1 and TRBJ2-1; possible D gene TRBD1, 6 bases. The CDR3 extends over 17 amino acids. V lost 0 bases and J 0 bases, leaving 13 bases between the germline ends. Germline-derived CDR1 and CDR2 are SGHRS and YFSETQ. The CDR3 here is CASSLGTAVDSYNEQFF. The CDR3 nucleotides are TGCGCCAGCAGCTTGGGGACAGCCGTCGACTCCTACAATGAGCAGTTCTTC.

This clonotype was seen repeatedly, ten times or more. V gene TRBV6-4 combines with J gene TRBJ1-4, with D possibly being TRBD1 (6 bases). V gave up 2 bases and J gave up 3 bases, with 13 bases separating them. The length of the CDR3 is 16 residues. In germline, CDR1 is MRHNA, CDR2 SNTAGT. The CDR3 sequence: CASSDALRGPNEKLFF. In nucleotides, the CDR3 is TGTGCCAGCAGTGACGCACTCAGGGGACCTAATGAAAAACTGTTTTTT.

Ten or more counts support this clonotype. This sequence joins TRBV19 and TRBJ2-7; TRBD2 is a possible D gene (6 bases). Germline lookup yields CDR1 LNHDA and CDR2 SQIVND (reference sequence). The CDR3 is 13 residues long. V dropped 3 bases and J dropped 4 bases, with 10 bases sitting between them. For the CDR3, the DNA is TGTGCCAGTAGTATGTTCGCGGGGTACGAGCAGTACTTC. It codes for CASSMFAGYEQYF.

The rearrangement joins TRBV6-1 to TRBJ1-5; D is unclear. The CDR3 is 16 amino acids. Germline V CDR1 and CDR2: MNHNS, SASEGT. Trimming pared 3 bases from V and 2 bases from J, leaving 14 bases between. CDR3 DNA: TGTGCCAGCAGTGAGATAGCCCCACGGGGCAATCAGCCCCAGCATTTT. It translates to CASSEIAPRGNQPQHF.

This clonotype was recorded many times. The chain combines TRBV16 with TRBJ1-5, with D tentatively TRBD1 (5 bases). CDR3 length: 15 amino acids. Germline CDR1 and CDR2: KGHSY and FQNENV. With 1 base removed from V and 6 bases from J, the gap between germline ends came to 13 bases. The CDR3, as DNA: TGTGCCAGCAGCCAATTCCGGGACGGGGTTCAGCCCCAGCATTTT. Its translation: CASSQFRDGVQPQHF.

J is TRBJ1-1 and V is TRBV7-9; D is undetermined. Germline CDR1 is SEHNR and CDR2 is FQNEAQ (reference sequence). The CDR3 runs to 15 residues. V was cut by 4 bases and J by 0 bases, with 12 bases left in between. The CDR3 loop reads CASSSKVGLNTEAFF. The DNA of the CDR3 is TGTGCCAGCAGCTCAAAGGTGGGCCTGAACACTGAAGCTTTCTTT.

This clonotype was counted a few times. CDR3 sequence (DNA): TGTGCCAGCAGCCAACCCCTCCATGAGCAGTTCTTC. Its translation is CASSQPLHEQFF. The V and J genes are TRBV7-2 and TRBJ2-1, with D hard to call. Germline V gene lookup returns CDR1 SGHTA and CDR2 FQGNSA. The germline V and J ends were trimmed by 5 bases and 8 bases, with 10 bases remaining between them. CDR3 size: 12 residues.

Ten or more counts support this clonotype. The chain uses TRBV5-1 and TRBJ2-1, with D possibly being TRBD2 (5 bases). Trimming shortened V by 0 bases and J by 10 bases, and 5 bases separated the two germline ends. The V gene's germline CDR1 is SGHRS and CDR2 YFSETQ. The CDR3 has 11 amino acids. As DNA, the CDR3 is TGCGCCAGCAGCTTGGGACTAGAGCAGTTCTTC. It translates to CASSLGLEQFF. The full variable domain, with the rest looked up from reference TRBV5-1 and TRBJ2-1, is KAGVTQTPRYLIKTRGQQVTLSCSPISGHRSVSWYQQTPGQGLQFLFEYFSETQRNKGNFPGRFSGRQFSNSRSEMNVSTLELGDSALYLCASSLGLEQFFGPGTRLTVL.

The chain has TRBV10-3 and TRBJ1-3; D is ambiguous. Germline V CDR1 and CDR2: ENHRY, SYGVKD. V was pared by 3 bases and J by 0 bases, with 6 bases between. The CDR3 length is 14 residues. The CDR3 sequence is CAISEIDSGNTIYF. The CDR3 region has the DNA TGTGCCATCAGTGAAATTGACTCTGGAAACACCATATATTTT.

Many counts were recorded for this clonotype. The J gene is TRBJ2-1, the V gene TRBV20-1; 14 bases fit TRBD2. The CDR3 length is 16 residues. Per the germline V gene, CDR1 is DFQATT and CDR2 is SNEGSKA (reference sequence). J was trimmed by 2 bases and V by 6 bases; bases with no gene match: 6. CDR3: CSALGTSGGPYNEQFF. CDR3 in DNA: TGCAGTGCCCTAGGGACTAGCGGGGGACCCTACAATGAGCAGTTCTTC.

This clonotype counts as medium-sized. The chain is built from TRBV12-3 or TRBV12-4 and TRBJ2-3, with D perhaps TRBD2 (5 bases). Trimming removed 6 bases at V and 0 bases at J, with 7 bases between. The length of the CDR3 is 13 residues. The CDR3 reads CASRPGSTDTQYF. The CDR3, as DNA: TGTGCCAGCAGGCCGGGGAGCACAGATACGCAGTATTTT.

In this sample, this clonotype turned up many times. The chain employs TRBV4-2 and TRBJ2-5, with D hard to call. Trimming took 4 bases from V and 5 from J, leaving 11 bases between them. Germline V gene data show CDR1 as LGHNA and CDR2 as YNFKEQ. This CDR3 contains 13 residues. In DNA form, the CDR3 reads TGTGCCAGCAGCCCGTTTCTTATGGAGACCCAGTACTTC. This codes for CASSPFLMETQYF.

This clonotype has only a few counts. The chain recombines TRBV13 with TRBJ1-6; D might be TRBD1 (5 bases). CDR1 PRHDT and CDR2 FYEKMQ come from the germline V gene (reference sequence). V was cut by 7 bases and J by 11 bases, with 15 bases left in between. This CDR3 comprises 13 residues. The CDR3 protein is CASTLGRATPLHF. The CDR3, as DNA: TGTGCCAGCACCCTAGGCAGGGCCACACCCCTCCACTTT. The full variable domain, with the rest looked up from reference TRBV13 and TRBJ1-6, is AAGVIQSPRHLIKEKRETATLKCYPIPRHDTVYWYQQGPGQDPQFLISFYEKMQSDKGSIPDRFSAQQFSDYHSELNMSSLELGDSALYFCASTLGRATPLHFGNGTRLTVT.

This clonotype was recorded many times. The chain carries TRBV7-9 and TRBJ2-7, with TRBD1 matching 7 bases. The CDR3 contains 13 residues. Germline V lookup: CDR1 SEHNR, CDR2 FQNEAQ (reference sequence). With V trimmed by 2 bases and J by 4 bases, 2 bases remained unmatched. The CDR3 DNA is TGTGCCAGCAGCTTAAGGGGACAGTACGAGCAGTACTTC. Residues: CASSLRGQYEQYF.

This clonotype was found many times. The chain is built from TRBV6-5 and TRBJ2-3; 7 positions agree with TRBD1. The V segment lost 0 bases and the J segment 2 bases; nucleotides outside the gene matches: 14. This CDR3 spans 19 amino acids. The V gene's germline CDR1 is MNHEY and CDR2 SVGAGI. The CDR3 coding sequence is TGTGCCAGCAGTTACTCGGGGGCGCTTAAGGGACAGCTCACAGATACGCAGTATTTT. Translated, it gives CASSYSGALKGQLTDTQYF.